The present T cell receptor beta chain was sequenced within a study of blood T cell repertoires in COVID-19. Trimming took off 2 bases at V and 1 base at J, with 9 bases between the two ends. CDR1 is MNHEY and CDR2 is SMNVEV in the germline V gene (reference sequence). This CDR3 has 15 amino acids. TCRdb's table, derived via immunoSEQ multiplex PCR, lists solely in-frame clones and lacks some. The sample lists roughly 120,000 clones, around 80% occurring once. This clone was observed a few times. The sequenced sample was peripheral blood. This sequence joins TRBV27 and TRBJ2-1; TRBD2 might be the D (6 bases). The source is a man aged 70 or older with active or convalescent COVID-19. DNA for the CDR3: TGTGCCAGCAGTTTAACGGGGGAATCCTACAATGAGCAGTTCTTC. It translates to CASSLTGESYNEQFF.